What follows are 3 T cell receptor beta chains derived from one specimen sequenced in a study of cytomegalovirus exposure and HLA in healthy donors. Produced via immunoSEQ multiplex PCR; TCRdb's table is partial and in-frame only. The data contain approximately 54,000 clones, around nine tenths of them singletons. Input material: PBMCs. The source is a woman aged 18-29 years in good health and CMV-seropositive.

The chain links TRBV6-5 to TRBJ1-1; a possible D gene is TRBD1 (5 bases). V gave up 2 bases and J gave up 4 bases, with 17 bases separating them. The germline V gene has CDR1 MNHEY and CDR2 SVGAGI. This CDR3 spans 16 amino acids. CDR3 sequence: CASSYLGRRRGTEAFF. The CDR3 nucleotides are TGTGCCAGCAGTTACCTTGGGAGGAGGAGGGGCACTGAAGCTTTCTTT.

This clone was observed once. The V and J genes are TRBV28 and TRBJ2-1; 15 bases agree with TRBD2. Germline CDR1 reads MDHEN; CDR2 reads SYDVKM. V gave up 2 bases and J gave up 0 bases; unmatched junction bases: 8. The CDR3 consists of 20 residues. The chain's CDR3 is CASSLGGLAGGPSSYNEQFF. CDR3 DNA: TGTGCCAGCAGTTTAGGGGGACTAGCGGGGGGTCCTAGCTCCTACAATGAGCAGTTCTTC. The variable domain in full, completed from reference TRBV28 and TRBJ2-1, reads DVKVTQSSRYLVKRTGEKVFLECVQDMDHENMFWYRQDPGLGLRLIYFSYDVKMKEKGDIPEGYSVSREKKERFSLILESASTNQTSMYLCASSLGGLAGGPSSYNEQFFGPGTRLTVL.

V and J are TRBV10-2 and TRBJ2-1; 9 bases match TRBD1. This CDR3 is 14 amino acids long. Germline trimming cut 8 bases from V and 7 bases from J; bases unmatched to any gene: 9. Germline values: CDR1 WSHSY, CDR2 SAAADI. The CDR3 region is CASGGQGYGNEQFF. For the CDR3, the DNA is TGCGCCAGCGGGGGACAGGGATATGGAAATGAGCAGTTCTTC.